This is a list of T cell receptor beta chains from one sample in a study of cytomegalovirus exposure and HLA in healthy donors. Produced via immunoSEQ multiplex PCR; TCRdb's table is partial and in-frame only. Of about 160,000 clones in the sample, roughly 85% are singletons; the top ten hold 0.75% to 0.95%. Input material: PBMCs. The receptors here all came from a young woman in good health and CMV-seronegative. CDR3s leave out the opening cysteine and the closing phenylalanine or tryptophan. Only part of the rows carry a size: once, few, many, or a class if the clone is expanded.

CDR3aa	abundance	v_gene	j_gene	len
ASSASGGLYEQY	.	TRBV6-5	TRBJ2-7	12
ASSLVPGGANTGELF	.	TRBV7-6	TRBJ2-2	15
ASSLIGSGTEAF	.	TRBV27	TRBJ1-1	12
ASSLGLGVNNEQF	.	TRBV7-2	TRBJ2-1	13
ASSLDTTNYGYGYT	.	TRBV5-1	TRBJ1-2	14
ASSEMYEQY	few	TRBV6-1	TRBJ2-7	9
ASSFWGQPQETQY	once	TRBV27	TRBJ2-5	13
ASSETGGSGANVLT	once	TRBV7-6	TRBJ2-6	14
ASSRDRGSYEQY	.	TRBV10-1	TRBJ2-7	12
ASGQTGLNTEAF	few	TRBV5-1	TRBJ1-1	12
ASSLNPWLEKLF	.	TRBV27	TRBJ1-4	12
ASSISGRDTGELF	.	TRBV5-1	TRBJ2-2	13
ASSLGQGPNTEAF	.	TRBV27	TRBJ1-1	13
ATSGSGAREKLF	.	TRBV15	TRBJ1-4	12
ASSPRGGYAWNEQF	few	TRBV28	TRBJ2-1	14
ASSPLRRGFSYEQY	.	TRBV2	TRBJ2-7	14
ASSSGVSYEQY	.	TRBV13	TRBJ2-7	11
ASSFSGEYNEQF	once	TRBV28	TRBJ2-1	12
ATSRIGDSFYGYT	.	TRBV19	TRBJ1-2	13
ASSFGDGEQY	once	TRBV7-9	.	10
ASSVGEEQPQH	few	TRBV5-1	TRBJ1-5	11
ASSEGVQGYT	few	TRBV6-1	TRBJ1-2	10
ASSLHGDRGGYT	.	TRBV6-1	TRBJ1-2	12
ASSIDGWVEQPQH	.	TRBV19	TRBJ1-5	13
ASSEGQGLDEQF	.	TRBV2	TRBJ2-1	12
ASSVEGSEDTIY	once	TRBV9	.	12
ASSLGRTGSYEQY	.	TRBV18	TRBJ2-7	13
ASSLATSGADRQY	.	TRBV7-6	TRBJ2-7	13